This T cell receptor (beta chain) was sequenced in a study of blood T cells in healthy people across ages. Notes on the study in general: A greater number of naive CD4+ cells and higher diversity distinguished long-lived donors from aged donors. Roughly linear declines in TCR beta diversity per million T cells occurred with age.

To note about this clonotype: Its antigen is not identified.

Every sample gave at least 5.5 micrograms of total RNA when it was extracted. Then a second PCR, running roughly 7 to 12 cycles, was carried out with a sample-barcoded 5' primer and a J-beta primer mix. TCRdb reprocessed the 5' RACE reads via MiXCR and lists one record per CDR3 protein. Of roughly 1.5 million distinct CDR3 sequences listed, 35% to 45% are singletons. Looked up from germline, CDR1 is SGHDT and CDR2 is YYEEEE. CDR3 length equals 11 residues. The V end was cut by 3 bases, the J end by 13 bases, with 11 bases between. The specimen was blood. The chain has TRBV5-6 and TRBJ2-4; D call uncertain. The source is a woman aged 18-35 years in good health. The DNA of the CDR3 is TGTGCCAGCAGCTGGGCTCGAGAGCAGTACTTC. Its protein is CASSWAREQYF.